A selection of T cell receptor beta chains follows, all from one sample in a study of regulatory T cells in long-lasting Graves disease. TCRdb reprocessed the multiplex PCR reads with MiXCR, giving one entry per CDR3 protein. In the table there are about 440,000 distinct CDR3 sequences, approximately 16% of which are singletons. These data were also filed under a second study, of T cells in Graves' hyperthyroidism and ophthalmopathy.

The sample consisted of peripheral blood mononuclear cells (PBMCs), taken at new diagnosis, from a patient treated with antithyroid drugs. These receptors all come from a woman between 18 and 30 years old with Graves disease. Both conserved end residues are part of each CDR3. Fields, in order: D gene, V gene, clone size, CDR3 length, J gene, CDR3 DNA, CDR3 protein. The D gene is left open where the match is weak. Clone size is stated in some rows and not others, as once, few, many or a class when expanded.

TRBD1	TRBV11-2	many	17	TRBJ1-1	TGTGCCAGCAGCTTTAGAATCGGGGGACAGCCGAACACTGAAGCTTTCTTT	CASSFRIGGQPNTEAFF
TRBD2	TRBV27	NA	16	TRBJ2-1	TGTGCCAGCAGTTTCCTACTAGCGGGAGAGTACAATGAGCAGTTCTTC	CASSFLLAGEYNEQFF
NA	TRBV7-2	few	14	TRBJ1-2	TGTGCCAGCAGCTTGTCTCAGGGTGGCTATGGCTACACCTTC	CASSLSQGGYGYTF
NA	TRBV20-1	many	14	TRBJ2-5	TGCAGTGCTAGAGTCGGGGGGCGCGGGGAGACCCAGTACTTC	CSARVGGRGETQYF
NA	TRBV11-2	many	13	TRBJ2-5	TGTGCCAGCAGCTTAGATGCCAGGGAGACCCAGTACTTC	CASSLDARETQYF
NA	TRBV20-1	many	13	TRBJ2-7	TGCAGTGCGAGCCCGGGGACATCCTACGAGCAGTACTTC	CSASPGTSYEQYF
NA	TRBV3-1	few	13	TRBJ1-2	TGTGCCAGCAGCCCGCGGACTGAAGATGACTACACCTTC	CASSPRTEDDYTF
NA	TRBV27	many	14	TRBJ2-3	TGTGCCAGCAGCTTATTTCAGTCCACAGATACGCAGTATTTT	CASSLFQSTDTQYF
NA	TRBV20-1	few	13	TRBJ1-2	TGCAGTGCCGAGGATAACAGGGCCAATGGCTACACCTTC	CSAEDNRANGYTF
NA	TRBV6-1	many	15	TRBJ1-2	TGTGCCAGCAGTGTGAAACAGGGATACAGCTATGGCTACACCTTC	CASSVKQGYSYGYTF
TRBD1	TRBV27	NA	14	TRBJ1-2	TGTGCCAGCAGTTTGAGGGGGCATTCCTATGGCTACACCTTC	CASSLRGHSYGYTF
NA	TRBV20-1	NA	13	TRBJ2-7	TGCAGTGCATTCCAAGTCGGACCCTACGAGCAGTACTTC	CSAFQVGPYEQYF
NA	TRBV18	few	16	TRBJ2-5	TGTGCCAGCTCACCACGGTCAGTGGGTTACCAAGAGACCCAGTACTTC	CASSPRSVGYQETQYF
TRBD2	TRBV18	many	17	TRBJ2-7	TGTGCCAGCTCATCACCGGGGGGACGGGAGGGGACCTACGAGCAGTACTTC	CASSSPGGREGTYEQYF
TRBD1	TRBV6-2/TRBV6-3	many	14	TRBJ2-7	TGTGCCAGCAGTGACAGGGAGCAATTGGGTGAGCAGTACTTC	CASSDREQLGEQYF
NA	TRBV30	many	11	TRBJ2-7	TGTGCCTGGAGTGATCGGTACGAGCAGTACTTC	CAWSDRYEQYF
NA	TRBV6-2/TRBV6-3	few	15	TRBJ2-1	TGTGCCAGCAGCCTTTTCCAGGACATATCGGGTGAGCAGTTCTTC	CASSLFQDISGEQFF
NA	TRBV28	many	15	TRBJ1-5	TGTGCCAGCTACTCTCCAGGGGATAGCAATCAGCCCCAGCATTTT	CASYSPGDSNQPQHF
TRBD1	TRBV12-3/TRBV12-4	many	16	TRBJ1-5	TGTGCCAGCAGTTTAGGACAGGGGTTTCGCAATCAGCCCCAGCATTTT	CASSLGQGFRNQPQHF
NA	TRBV24-1	NA	14	TRBJ1-5	TGTGCCACCAGTGATCCTGGTGTACGGCAGCCCCAGCATTTT	CATSDPGVRQPQHF
TRBD2	TRBV2	NA	20	TRBJ2-3	TGTACCAGCAGTACGGCCGGGACTAGCGAGTTTTCCTCTTTAACAGATACGCAGTATTTT	CTSSTAGTSEFSSLTDTQYF
NA	TRBV5-4	NA	14	TRBJ2-2	TGTGCCAGCAGCTTGCGACCGGGCGTTAGGGAGCTGTTTTTT	CASSLRPGVRELFF
NA	TRBV5-1	NA	16	TRBJ2-2	TGCGCCAGCAGCGCCCGGGACCAGTACTACACCGGGGAGCTGTTTTTT	CASSARDQYYTGELFF
NA	TRBV2	many	13	TRBJ2-1	TGTGCCAGCAGCCGACAGCCCTACAATGAGCAGTTCTTC	CASSRQPYNEQFF
NA	TRBV20-1	few	17	TRBJ1-4	TGCAGTGCTAGAGATCTCACAGGGCCAGGCCAAAATGAAAAACTGTTTTTT	CSARDLTGPGQNEKLFF
TRBD1	TRBV11-1	many	17	TRBJ2-5	TGTGCCAGCAGCCTAGGGGTGGTACAGGGGAAGCAAGAGACCCAGTACTTC	CASSLGVVQGKQETQYF
NA	TRBV20-1	many	14	TRBJ2-7	TGCAGTGGCAAATGGGCGGCTTCTCCCTACGAGCAGTACTTC	CSGKWAASPYEQYF
NA	TRBV28	many	13	TRBJ1-5	TGTGCCAGCAGGGAATCCTTCATTCAGCCCCAGCATTTT	CASRESFIQPQHF
TRBD2	TRBV3-1	many	20	TRBJ2-1	TGTGCCAGCAGCCCGTTCTCAGGGACTAGCGGGAGTTTCGCCTACAATGAGCAGTTCTTC	CASSPFSGTSGSFAYNEQFF
TRBD2	TRBV19	NA	16	TRBJ2-3	TGTGCCAGTAGCGTAGGAGCGGGAGGTGACGCAGATACGCAGTATTTT	CASSVGAGGDADTQYF
NA	TRBV11-1	few	14	TRBJ2-3	TGTGCCAGCAGCCCCCGTGCTAGCACAGATACGCAGTATTTT	CASSPRASTDTQYF
NA	TRBV12-3/TRBV12-4	NA	11	TRBJ2-1	TGTGCCAGCAGCCCGTACACTGAGCAGTTCTTC	CASSPYTEQFF
NA	TRBV20-1	many	14	TRBJ1-2	TGCAGTGGTGGGGCAGGGAGGGCCGACTATGGCTACACCTTC	CSGGAGRADYGYTF
NA	TRBV9	many	13	TRBJ2-1	TGTGCCAGCAATCGAGCGGCGGGGAATGAGCAGTTCTTC	CASNRAAGNEQFF